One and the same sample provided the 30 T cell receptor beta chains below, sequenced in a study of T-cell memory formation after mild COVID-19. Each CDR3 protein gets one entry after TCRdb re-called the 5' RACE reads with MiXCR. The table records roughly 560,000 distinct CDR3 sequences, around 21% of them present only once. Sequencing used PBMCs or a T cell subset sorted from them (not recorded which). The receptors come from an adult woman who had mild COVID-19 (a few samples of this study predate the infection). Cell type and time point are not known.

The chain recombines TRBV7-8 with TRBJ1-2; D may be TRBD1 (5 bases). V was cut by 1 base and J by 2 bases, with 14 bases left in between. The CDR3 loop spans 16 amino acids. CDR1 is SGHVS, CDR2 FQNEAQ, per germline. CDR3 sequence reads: CASSLDPPGTNYGYTF. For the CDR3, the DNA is TGTGCCAGCAGCTTAGATCCTCCAGGGACCAACTATGGCTACACCTTC.

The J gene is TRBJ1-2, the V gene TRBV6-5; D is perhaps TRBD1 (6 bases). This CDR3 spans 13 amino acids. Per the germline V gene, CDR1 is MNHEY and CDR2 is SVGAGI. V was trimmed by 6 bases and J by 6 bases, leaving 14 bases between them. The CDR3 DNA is TGTGCCAGCAGATCCCGGGGGGGCGATGGCTACACCTTC. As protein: CASRSRGGDGYTF.

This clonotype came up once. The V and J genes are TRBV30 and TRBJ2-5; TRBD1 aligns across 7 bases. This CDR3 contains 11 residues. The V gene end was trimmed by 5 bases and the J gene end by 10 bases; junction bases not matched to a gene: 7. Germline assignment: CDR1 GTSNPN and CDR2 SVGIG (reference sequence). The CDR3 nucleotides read TGTGCCTGGGGCCGGGACAGCGGCCAGTACTTC. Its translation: CAWGRDSGQYF.

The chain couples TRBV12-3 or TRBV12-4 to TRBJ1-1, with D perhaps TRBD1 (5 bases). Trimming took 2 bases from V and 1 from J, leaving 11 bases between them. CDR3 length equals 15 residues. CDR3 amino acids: CASSLNRQTNTEAFF. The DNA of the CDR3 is TGTGCCAGCAGTTTAAACCGACAGACGAACACTGAAGCTTTCTTT.

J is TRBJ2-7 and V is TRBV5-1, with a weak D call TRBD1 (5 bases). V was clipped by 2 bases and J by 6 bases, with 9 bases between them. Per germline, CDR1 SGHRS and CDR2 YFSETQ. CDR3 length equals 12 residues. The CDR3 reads CASSLPGSEQYF. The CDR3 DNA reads TGCGCCAGCAGCTTACCAGGGTCCGAGCAGTACTTC. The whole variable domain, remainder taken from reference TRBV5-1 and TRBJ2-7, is KAGVTQTPRYLIKTRGQQVTLSCSPISGHRSVSWYQQTPGQGLQFLFEYFSETQRNKGNFPGRFSGRQFSNSRSEMNVSTLELGDSALYLCASSLPGSEQYFGPGTRLTVT.

The CDR3 spells CASSPEPEQPQHF. The CDR3 region has the DNA TGTGCCAGCTCACCAGAGCCGGAACAGCCCCAGCATTTT. The chain carries TRBV18 and TRBJ1-5; no clear D gene. Germline V CDR1 and CDR2: KGHSH, LQKENI. V was trimmed by 2 bases and J by 7 bases, leaving 9 bases between them. This CDR3 spans 13 amino acids.

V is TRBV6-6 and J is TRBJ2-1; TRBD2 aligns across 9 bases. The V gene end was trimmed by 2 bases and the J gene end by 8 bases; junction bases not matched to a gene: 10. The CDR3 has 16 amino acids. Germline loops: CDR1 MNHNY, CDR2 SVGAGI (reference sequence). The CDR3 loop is CASSYTTGTSSDEQFF. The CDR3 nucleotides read TGTGCCAGCAGTTACACTACTGGGACTAGCAGTGATGAGCAGTTCTTC.

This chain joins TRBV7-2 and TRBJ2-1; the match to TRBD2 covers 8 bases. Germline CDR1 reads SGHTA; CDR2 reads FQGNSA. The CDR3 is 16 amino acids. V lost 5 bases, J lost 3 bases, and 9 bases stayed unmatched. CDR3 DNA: TGTGCCAGCAGCCCCCGTCTAGCGGGCATCTACAATGAGCAGTTCTTC. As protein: CASSPRLAGIYNEQFF.

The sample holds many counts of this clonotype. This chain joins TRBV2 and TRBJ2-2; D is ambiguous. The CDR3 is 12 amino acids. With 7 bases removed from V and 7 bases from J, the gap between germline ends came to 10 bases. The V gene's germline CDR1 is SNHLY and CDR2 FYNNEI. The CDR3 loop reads CASTLDLGELFF. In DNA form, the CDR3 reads TGTGCCAGCACACTGGACCTCGGGGAGCTGTTTTTT.

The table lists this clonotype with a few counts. The CDR3 bases are TGTGCCAGCAGCTTAGCTACGGGCGGGAGCAGGACAGATACGCAGTATTTT. Translating gives CASSLATGGSRTDTQYF. The J gene is TRBJ2-3, the V gene TRBV7-6; 7 bases align to TRBD2. CDR3 length equals 17 residues. Trimming cost V 0 bases and J 3 bases; bases outside gene matches: 9. CDR1 and CDR2 from the germline V gene are SGHVS and FNYEAQ.

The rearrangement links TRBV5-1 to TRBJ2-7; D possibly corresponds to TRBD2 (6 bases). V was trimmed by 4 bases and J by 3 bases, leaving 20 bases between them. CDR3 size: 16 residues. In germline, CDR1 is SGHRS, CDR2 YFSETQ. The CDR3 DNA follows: TGCGCCAGCAGCGCGGGGCGGCTCTCGGGGAGCTACGAGCAGTACTTC. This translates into CASSAGRLSGSYEQYF.

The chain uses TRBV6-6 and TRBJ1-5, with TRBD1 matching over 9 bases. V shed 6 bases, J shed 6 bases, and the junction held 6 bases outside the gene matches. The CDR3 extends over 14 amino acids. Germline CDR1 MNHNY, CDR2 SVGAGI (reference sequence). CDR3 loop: CASRGTGRGQPQHF. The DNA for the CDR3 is TGTGCCAGCAGGGGGACAGGGCGGGGTCAGCCCCAGCATTTT.

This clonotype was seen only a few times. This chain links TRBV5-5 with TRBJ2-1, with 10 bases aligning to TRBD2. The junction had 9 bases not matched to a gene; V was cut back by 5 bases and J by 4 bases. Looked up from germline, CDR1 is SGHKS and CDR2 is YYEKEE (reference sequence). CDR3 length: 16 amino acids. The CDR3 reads CASRLGGSGRYNEQFF. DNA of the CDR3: TGTGCCAGCAGACTCGGGGGTAGCGGGAGGTACAATGAGCAGTTCTTC.

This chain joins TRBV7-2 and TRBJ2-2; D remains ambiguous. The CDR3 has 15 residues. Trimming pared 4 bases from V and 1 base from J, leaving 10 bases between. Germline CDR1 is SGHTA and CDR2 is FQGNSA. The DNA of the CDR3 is TGTGCCAGCAGCTCCCAGAAGGTGAACACCGGGGAGCTGTTTTTT. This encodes CASSSQKVNTGELFF.

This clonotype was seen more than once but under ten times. The CDR3: CASSRSGQDQETQYF. The CDR3 region has the DNA TGTGCCAGCAGCCGATCGGGACAGGACCAAGAGACCCAGTACTTC. This rearrangement joins TRBV12-3 or TRBV12-4 to TRBJ2-5; the match to TRBD1 covers 8 bases. V shed 6 bases, J shed 0 bases, and the junction held 6 bases outside the gene matches. The CDR3 has 15 amino acids.

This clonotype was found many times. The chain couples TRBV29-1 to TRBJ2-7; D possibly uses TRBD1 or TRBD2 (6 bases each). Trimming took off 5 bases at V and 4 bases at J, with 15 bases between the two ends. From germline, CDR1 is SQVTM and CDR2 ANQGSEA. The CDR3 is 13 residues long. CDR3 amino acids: CSVSQGLIYEQYF. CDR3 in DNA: TGCAGCGTTTCACAGGGACTCATTTACGAGCAGTACTTC.

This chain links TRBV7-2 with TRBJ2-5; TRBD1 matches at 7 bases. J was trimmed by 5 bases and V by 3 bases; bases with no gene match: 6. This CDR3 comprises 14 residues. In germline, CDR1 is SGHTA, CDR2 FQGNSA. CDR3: CASSLRQGHETQYF. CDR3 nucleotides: TGTGCCAGCAGCTTGCGACAGGGTCACGAGACCCAGTACTTC. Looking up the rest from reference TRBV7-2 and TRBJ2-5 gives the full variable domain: GAGVSQSPSNKVTEKGKDVELRCDPISGHTALYWYRQSLGQGLEFLIYFQGNSAPDKSGLPSDRFSAERTGGSVSTLTIQRTQQEDSAVYLCASSLRQGHETQYFGPGTRLLVL.

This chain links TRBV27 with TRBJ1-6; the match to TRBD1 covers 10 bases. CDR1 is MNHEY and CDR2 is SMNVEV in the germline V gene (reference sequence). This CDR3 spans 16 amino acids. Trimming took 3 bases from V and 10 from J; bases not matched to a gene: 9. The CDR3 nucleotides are TGTGCCAGCAGTTTGTGGACAGGGGGGTCAGGGTCACCCCTCCACTTT. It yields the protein CASSLWTGGSGSPLHF.

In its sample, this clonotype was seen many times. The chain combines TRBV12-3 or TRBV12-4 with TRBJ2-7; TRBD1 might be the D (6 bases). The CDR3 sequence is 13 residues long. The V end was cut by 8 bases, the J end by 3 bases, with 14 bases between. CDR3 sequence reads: CASGKGVGYEQYF. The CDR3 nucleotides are TGTGCCAGCGGGAAGGGGGTTGGCTACGAGCAGTACTTC.

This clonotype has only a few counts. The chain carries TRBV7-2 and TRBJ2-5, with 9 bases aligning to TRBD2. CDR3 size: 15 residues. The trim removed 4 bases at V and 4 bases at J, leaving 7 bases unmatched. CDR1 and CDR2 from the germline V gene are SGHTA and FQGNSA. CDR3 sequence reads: CASSSRAGGPETQYF. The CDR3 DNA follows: TGTGCCAGCAGCTCGAGAGCGGGGGGCCCAGAGACCCAGTACTTC. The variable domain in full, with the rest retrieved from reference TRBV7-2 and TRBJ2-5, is GAGVSQSPSNKVTEKGKDVELRCDPISGHTALYWYRQSLGQGLEFLIYFQGNSAPDKSGLPSDRFSAERTGGSVSTLTIQRTQQEDSAVYLCASSSRAGGPETQYFGPGTRLLVL.

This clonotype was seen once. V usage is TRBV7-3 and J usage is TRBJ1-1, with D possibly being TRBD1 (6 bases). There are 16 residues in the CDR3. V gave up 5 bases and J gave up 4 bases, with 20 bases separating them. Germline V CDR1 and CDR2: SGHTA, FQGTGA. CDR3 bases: TGTGCCAGCAGCGCAGCGCGTAGGGGGGGAGGCACTGAAGCTTTCTTT. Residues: CASSAARRGGGTEAFF.

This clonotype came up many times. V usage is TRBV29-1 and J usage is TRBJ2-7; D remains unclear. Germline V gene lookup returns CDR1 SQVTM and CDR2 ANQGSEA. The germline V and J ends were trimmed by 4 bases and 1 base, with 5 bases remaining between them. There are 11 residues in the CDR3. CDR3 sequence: CSVAQSYEQYF. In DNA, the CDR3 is TGCAGCGTTGCTCAGTCCTACGAGCAGTACTTC.

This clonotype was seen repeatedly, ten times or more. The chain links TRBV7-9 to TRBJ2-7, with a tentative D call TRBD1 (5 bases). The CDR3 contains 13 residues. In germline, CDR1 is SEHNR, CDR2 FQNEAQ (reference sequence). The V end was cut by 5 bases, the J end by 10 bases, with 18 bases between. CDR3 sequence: CASSPRQSHPQYF. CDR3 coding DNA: TGTGCCAGCAGCCCCAGACAGTCCCACCCCCAGTACTTC. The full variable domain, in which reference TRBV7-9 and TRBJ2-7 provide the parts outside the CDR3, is DTGVSQNPRHKITKRGQNVTFRCDPISEHNRLYWYRQTLGQGPEFLTYFQNEAQLEKSRLLSDRFSAERPKGSFSTLEIQRTEQGDSAMYLCASSPRQSHPQYFGPGTRLTVT.

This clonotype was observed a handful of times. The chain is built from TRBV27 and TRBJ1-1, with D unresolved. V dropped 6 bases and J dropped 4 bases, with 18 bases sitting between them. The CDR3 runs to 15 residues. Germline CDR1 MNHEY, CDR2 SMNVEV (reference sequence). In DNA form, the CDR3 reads TGTGCCAGCAGCCTACGAGGTTCTTTCGGCACTGAAGCTTTCTTT. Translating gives CASSLRGSFGTEAFF.

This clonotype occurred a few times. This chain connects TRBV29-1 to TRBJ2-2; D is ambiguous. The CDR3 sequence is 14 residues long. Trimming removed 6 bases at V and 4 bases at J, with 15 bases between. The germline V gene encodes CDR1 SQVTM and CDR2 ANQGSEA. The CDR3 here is CSVPGLMGTGELFF. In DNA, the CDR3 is TGCAGCGTCCCTGGGCTGATGGGCACCGGGGAGCTGTTTTTT.

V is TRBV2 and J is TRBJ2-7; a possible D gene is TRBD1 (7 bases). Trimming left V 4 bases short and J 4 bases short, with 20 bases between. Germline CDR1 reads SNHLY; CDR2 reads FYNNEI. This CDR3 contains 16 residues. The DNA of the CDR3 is TGTGCCAGCAGTGTGGTACAGGGGAGGTTTTCGTACGAGCAGTACTTC. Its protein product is CASSVVQGRFSYEQYF.

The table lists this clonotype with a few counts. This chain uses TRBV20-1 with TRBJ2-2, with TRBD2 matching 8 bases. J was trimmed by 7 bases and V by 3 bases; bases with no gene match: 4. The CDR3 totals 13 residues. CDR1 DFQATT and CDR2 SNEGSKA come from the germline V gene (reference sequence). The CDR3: CSASSGAGGELFF. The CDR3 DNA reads TGCAGTGCTAGTAGCGGGGCGGGCGGGGAGCTGTTTTTT.

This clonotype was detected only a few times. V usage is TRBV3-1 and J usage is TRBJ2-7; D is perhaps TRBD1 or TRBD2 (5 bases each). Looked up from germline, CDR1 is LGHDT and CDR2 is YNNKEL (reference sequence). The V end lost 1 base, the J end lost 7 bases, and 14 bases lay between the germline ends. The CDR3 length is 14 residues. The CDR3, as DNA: TGTGCCAGCAGCCAAGGGGACCTAAAGGGGGAGCAGTACTTC. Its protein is CASSQGDLKGEQYF.

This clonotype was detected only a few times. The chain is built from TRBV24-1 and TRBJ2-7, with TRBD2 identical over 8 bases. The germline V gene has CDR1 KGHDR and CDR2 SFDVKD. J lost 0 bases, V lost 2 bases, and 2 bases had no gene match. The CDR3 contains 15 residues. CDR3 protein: CATSDSGTSSYEQYF. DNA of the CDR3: TGTGCCACCAGTGATTCCGGGACTAGCTCCTACGAGCAGTACTTC.

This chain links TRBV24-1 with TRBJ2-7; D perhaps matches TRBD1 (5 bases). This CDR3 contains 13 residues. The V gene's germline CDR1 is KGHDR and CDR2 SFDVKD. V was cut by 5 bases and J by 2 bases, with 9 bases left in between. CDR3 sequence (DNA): TGTGCCACCAGTGCCCCACAGGCCTACGAGCAGTACTTC. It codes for CATSAPQAYEQYF.